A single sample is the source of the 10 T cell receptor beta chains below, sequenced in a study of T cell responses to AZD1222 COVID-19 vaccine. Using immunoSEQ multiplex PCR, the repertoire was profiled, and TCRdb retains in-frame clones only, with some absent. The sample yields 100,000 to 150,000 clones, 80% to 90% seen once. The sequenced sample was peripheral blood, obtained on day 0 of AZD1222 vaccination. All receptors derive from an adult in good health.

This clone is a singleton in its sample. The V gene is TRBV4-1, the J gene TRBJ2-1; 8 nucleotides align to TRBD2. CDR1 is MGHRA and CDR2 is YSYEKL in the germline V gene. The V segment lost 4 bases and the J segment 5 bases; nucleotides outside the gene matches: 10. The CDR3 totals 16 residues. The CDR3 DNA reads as TGCGCCAGCAGCCCCTTCGCGGGAGGCGGGGACAATGAGCAGTTCTTC. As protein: CASSPFAGGGDNEQFF.

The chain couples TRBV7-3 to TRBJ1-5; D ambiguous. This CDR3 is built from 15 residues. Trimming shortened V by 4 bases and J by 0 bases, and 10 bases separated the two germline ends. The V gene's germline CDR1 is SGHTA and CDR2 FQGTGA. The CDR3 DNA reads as TGTGCCAGCAGCTCGGACCCGGATAGCAATCAGCCCCAGCATTTT. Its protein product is CASSSDPDSNQPQHF.

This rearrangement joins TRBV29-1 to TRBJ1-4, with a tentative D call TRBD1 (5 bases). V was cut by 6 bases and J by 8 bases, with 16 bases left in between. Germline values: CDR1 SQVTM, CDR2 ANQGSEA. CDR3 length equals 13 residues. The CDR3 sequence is CSVSPGLGEKLFF. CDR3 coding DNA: TGCAGCGTCTCACCGGGGCTTGGGGAAAAACTGTTTTTT. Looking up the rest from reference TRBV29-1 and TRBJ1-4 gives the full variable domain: SAVISQKPSRDICQRGTSLTIQCQVDSQVTMMFWYRQQPGQSLTLIATANQGSEATYESGFVIDKFPISRPNLTFSTLTVSNMSPEDSSIYLCSVSPGLGEKLFFGSGTQLSVL.

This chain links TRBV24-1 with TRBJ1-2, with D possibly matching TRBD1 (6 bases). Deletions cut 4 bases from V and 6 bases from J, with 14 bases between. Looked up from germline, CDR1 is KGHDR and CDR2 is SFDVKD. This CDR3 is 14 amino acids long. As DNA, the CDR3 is TGTGCCACCAGTGAAGACGACAGGTACCATGGCTACACCTTC. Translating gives CATSEDDRYHGYTF.

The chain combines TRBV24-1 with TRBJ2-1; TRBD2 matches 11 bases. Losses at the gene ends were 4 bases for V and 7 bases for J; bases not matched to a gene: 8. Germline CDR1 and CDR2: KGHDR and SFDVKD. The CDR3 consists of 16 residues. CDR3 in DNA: TGTGCCACCAGTGAAGTAGCGGGAGGGCCGAGGAATGAGCAGTTCTTC. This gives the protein CATSEVAGGPRNEQFF.

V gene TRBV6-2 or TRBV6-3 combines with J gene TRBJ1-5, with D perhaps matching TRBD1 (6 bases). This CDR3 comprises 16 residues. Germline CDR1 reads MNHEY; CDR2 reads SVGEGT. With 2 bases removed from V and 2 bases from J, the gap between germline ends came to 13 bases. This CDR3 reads CASSYGPRGRNQPQHF. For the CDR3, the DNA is TGTGCCAGCAGTTACGGGCCCCGGGGGCGCAATCAGCCCCAGCATTTT.

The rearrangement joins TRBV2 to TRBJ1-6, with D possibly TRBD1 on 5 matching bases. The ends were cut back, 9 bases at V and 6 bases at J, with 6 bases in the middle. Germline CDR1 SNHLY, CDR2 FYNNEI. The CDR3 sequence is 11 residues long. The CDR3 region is CARGVNSPLHF. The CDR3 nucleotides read TGTGCCAGGGGGGTTAATTCACCCCTCCACTTT.

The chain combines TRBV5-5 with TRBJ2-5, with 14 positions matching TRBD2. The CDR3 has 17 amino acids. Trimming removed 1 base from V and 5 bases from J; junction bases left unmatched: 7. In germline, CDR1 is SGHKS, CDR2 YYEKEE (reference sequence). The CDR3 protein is CASSLSGRTSGRETQYF. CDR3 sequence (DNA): TGTGCCAGCAGCTTGTCTGGGAGGACTAGCGGGAGGGAGACCCAGTACTTC.

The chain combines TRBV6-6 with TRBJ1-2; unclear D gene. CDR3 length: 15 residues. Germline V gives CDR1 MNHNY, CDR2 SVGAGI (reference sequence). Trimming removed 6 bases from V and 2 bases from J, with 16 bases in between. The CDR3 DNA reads TGTGCCAGCAGCCACCGTGTGGGCTCCAACTATGGCTACACCTTC. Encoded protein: CASSHRVGSNYGYTF.

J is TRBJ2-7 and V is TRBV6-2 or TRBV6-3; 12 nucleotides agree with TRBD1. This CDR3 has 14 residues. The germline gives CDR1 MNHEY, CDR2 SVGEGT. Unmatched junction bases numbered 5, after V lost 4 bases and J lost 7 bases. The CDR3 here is CASSSGQGAEEQYF. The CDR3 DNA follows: TGTGCCAGCAGTTCGGGACAGGGGGCAGAAGAGCAGTACTTC.